This T cell receptor (beta chain) is drawn from a study of CD8+ T cells in alopecia areata. On this clone: Its specificity is not known.

Following extraction, RNA underwent reverse transcription to cDNA, which served as the sequencing template. Profiled with immunoSEQ multiplex PCR; TCRdb holds only in-frame clones, not every one. Counted here are roughly 220,000 clones, more than 30% occurring once; the ten biggest clones make up 0.48%. Notes on the study in general: How baseline CD8+ expansion relates to response remains uncertain (there was one nonresponder). TCR sharing was clearer in mice than between patients, perhaps partly owing to patient HLA diversity. Many of the expanded lesional clones endured in scalp and blood while on tofacitinib.

Germline loops: CDR1 GTSNPN, CDR2 SVGIG (reference sequence). V was clipped by 3 bases and J by 9 bases; unmatched bases: 8. The CDR3 loop spans 13 amino acids. Specified treatment: oral pan-JAK inhibitor, 5-10 mg twice daily. The sample was CD4+ T cells sorted from blood, taken between weeks 30 and 35, from a patient treated with tofacitinib. The TCR originated in a human donor with alopecia areata. The V gene is TRBV30, the J gene TRBJ2-1; 7 bases are a match to TRBD2. CDR3 bases: TGTGCCTGGAGGGGTGGACTAGTATCTGAGCAGTTCTTC. Translating it yields CAWRGGLVSEQFF.